Below, 3 T cell receptor beta chains from the same sample are listed, as sequenced in a study of response to subunit inactivated influenza vaccine. TCRdb re-called the RT-PCR reads with MiXCR, one entry per CDR3 protein. The table shows roughly 650,000 distinct CDR3 sequences, with 14% occurring only once. The input for sequencing was PBMCs from blood, taken 14 to 15 days before vaccination. These receptor sequences come from a man aged 45-65 years who received an inactivated influenza vaccine.

The sample holds a few counts of this clonotype. The V gene is TRBV29-1, the J gene TRBJ2-7; D is uncertain. The CDR3 is 12 residues long. The V gene lost 0 bases and the J gene lost 5 bases, with 8 bases spanning the gap. Germline lookup yields CDR1 SQVTM and CDR2 ANQGSEA. CDR3 coding DNA: TGCAGCGTTGAAGATGGTCCGGACGAGCAGTACTTC. This translates into CSVEDGPDEQYF.

This clonotype was counted only a few times. The chain has TRBV20-1 and TRBJ2-5; 9 bases fit TRBD2. With 1 base clipped from V and 5 bases from J, the junction kept 8 bases outside the gene matches. In germline, CDR1 is DFQATT, CDR2 SNEGSKA (reference sequence). This CDR3 spans 15 amino acids. The DNA of the CDR3 is TGCAGTGCTAGAGGCGGTTCTAGCGGGGTTGAGACCCAGTACTTC. It is translated as CSARGGSSGVETQYF.

Many counts were recorded for this clonotype. The chain couples TRBV6-6 to TRBJ2-2, with D possibly matching TRBD2 (5 bases). The germline gives CDR1 MNHNY, CDR2 SVGAGI (reference sequence). This CDR3 is built from 12 residues. V dropped 6 bases and J dropped 3 bases, with 5 bases sitting between them. The CDR3 DNA is TGTGCCAGCAGGCGGGACACCGGGGAGCTGTTTTTT. The encoded protein is CASRRDTGELFF.